This T cell receptor (beta chain) stems from a study of blood T cell repertoires in COVID-19. TCRdb's table, derived via immunoSEQ multiplex PCR, lists solely in-frame clones and lacks some. The repertoire holds 300,000 to 400,000 clones, with more than 75% as singletons. Participant age was roughly 18 to 90 years, and participants resided in roughly 24 US areas. Germline V gene lookup returns CDR1 SEHNR and CDR2 FQNEAQ (reference sequence). This CDR3 is 16 amino acids long. V lost 5 bases to trimming and J lost 4 bases, with 18 bases between them. The chain carries TRBV7-9 and TRBJ2-1; the D gene is possibly TRBD1 (6 bases). The sample was PBMCs or T cells enriched from blood (not recorded which). The TCR originated in a woman under 40 with acute COVID-19. The CDR3, as DNA: TGTGCCAGCAGCCCCCGGCAGTTGGGGGCATACAATGAGCAGTTCTTC. Translating it yields CASSPRQLGAYNEQFF.